Presented here are 5 T cell receptor beta chains from one specimen sequenced in a study of CD8 T cells in ankylosing spondylitis. Study findings and constraints: Among TCR beta sequences, a motif of under 10 highly homologous variants appeared characteristic of ankylosing spondylitis blood.

Their antigens are not known. In TCRdb, the 5' RACE reads were re-called with MiXCR into one record per CDR3 protein. The data show 700,000 to 850,000 distinct CDR3 sequences, 12% seen once. The specimen was blood, either unsorted or a sorted T cell fraction (not recorded which). These receptors all come from a male donor with ankylosing spondylitis.

V gene TRBV27 combines with J gene TRBJ2-7; TRBD1 or TRBD2 may be the D gene (5 bases each). V lost 3 bases and J lost 0, with 15 bases in between. The CDR3 extends over 16 amino acids. From germline, CDR1 is MNHEY and CDR2 SMNVEV (reference sequence). The CDR3 nucleotides are TGTGCCAGCAGTTTTCGGGGCCCCAGGTCCTCCTACGAGCAGTACTTC. This encodes CASSFRGPRSSYEQYF.

This clonotype was seen only a few times. This chain joins TRBV5-1 and TRBJ2-2; D is unresolved. CDR3 size: 15 residues. V was clipped by 0 bases and J by 3 bases, with 9 bases between them. Germline-derived CDR1 and CDR2 are SGHRS and YFSETQ. In DNA, the CDR3 is TGCGCCAGCAGCTTGGATCATGGAGACACCGGGGAGCTGTTTTTT. As protein: CASSLDHGDTGELFF.

The chain has TRBV18 and TRBJ1-1; maybe TRBD1 (5 bases). The V gene's germline CDR1 is KGHSH and CDR2 LQKENI. The CDR3 loop spans 13 amino acids. V was cut by 0 bases and J by 7 bases, with 9 bases left in between. CDR3 bases: TGTGCCAGCTCACCACCGCCCAGGGTTGAAGCTTTCTTT. Translation: CASSPPPRVEAFF.

A few counts support this clonotype. The chain links TRBV6-2 or TRBV6-3 to TRBJ2-3; maybe TRBD2 (5 bases). In germline, CDR1 is MNHEY, CDR2 SVGEGT. The CDR3 totals 15 residues. Trimming removed 3 bases from V and 0 bases from J, with 10 bases in between. This chain's CDR3 is CASSYGSSSTDTQYF. The DNA for the CDR3 is TGTGCCAGCAGTTATGGGAGCTCTAGCACAGATACGCAGTATTTT.

The chain links TRBV12-3 or TRBV12-4 to TRBJ1-5, with a possible D match to TRBD1 (5 bases). The CDR3 is 15 amino acids. Trimming took off 2 bases at V and 2 bases at J, with 10 bases between the two ends. In DNA, the CDR3 is TGTGCCAGCAGTTTATTTGAACAGGGCAATCAGCCCCAGCATTTT. This gives the protein CASSLFEQGNQPQHF.